The 4 T cell receptor beta chains in this list originate from one sample, sequenced in a study of T-cell reconstitution after alpha-beta-depleted transplantation in children. This sample's TCRbeta library carried unique molecular identifier barcodes. Each CDR3 protein gets one entry after TCRdb re-called the PCR reads with MiXCR. The sample contains hundreds of thousands of distinct CDR3 sequences, roughly 15% of which appear only once. Sample: PBMCs from the stem cell graft donor, taken from the stem cell graft. The source is a human donor who donated a stem cell graft to a child with acute myeloid leukemia.

Comments on this clonotype: The junction and the germline gene differ at one end; a read error may be behind it. The V and J genes are TRBV7-2 and TRBJ1-2; D not certain. This CDR3 contains 14 residues. Germline V CDR1 and CDR2: SGHTA, FQGNSA. The CDR3 is CAGSPALPNYGYTF. The CDR3 bases are TGTGCCGGCAGCCCGGCCCTACCTAACTATGGCTACACCTTC.

V gene TRBV12-3 or TRBV12-4 combines with J gene TRBJ1-4, with 7 bases fitting TRBD1. This CDR3 region has 14 residues. V dropped 5 bases and J dropped 8; count of bases not matched to a gene: 8. The chain's CDR3 is CASSRDSDEEKLFF. The CDR3 DNA reads TGTGCCAGCAGTCGGGACAGTGATGAAGAAAAACTGTTTTTT.

The gene calls are TRBV11-1 and TRBJ1-4; D might be TRBD1 (5 bases). The germline gives CDR1 SGHAT, CDR2 FQDESV (reference sequence). The CDR3 is 18 amino acids. V was trimmed by 3 bases and J by 3 bases, leaving 20 bases between them. The CDR3 bases are TGTGCCAGCAGCTTCATTGCCAGGGACCCTCGTTCTAATGAAAAACTGTTTTTT. This translates into CASSFIARDPRSNEKLFF.

The rearrangement joins TRBV12-3 or TRBV12-4 to TRBJ1-1; possible D gene TRBD1, 5 bases. The CDR3 totals 10 residues. V shed 6 bases and J shed 8 bases, with 7 bases lying between them. The CDR3 reads CASRYREAFF. The CDR3 DNA is TGTGCCAGCAGGTACAGGGAAGCTTTCTTT.